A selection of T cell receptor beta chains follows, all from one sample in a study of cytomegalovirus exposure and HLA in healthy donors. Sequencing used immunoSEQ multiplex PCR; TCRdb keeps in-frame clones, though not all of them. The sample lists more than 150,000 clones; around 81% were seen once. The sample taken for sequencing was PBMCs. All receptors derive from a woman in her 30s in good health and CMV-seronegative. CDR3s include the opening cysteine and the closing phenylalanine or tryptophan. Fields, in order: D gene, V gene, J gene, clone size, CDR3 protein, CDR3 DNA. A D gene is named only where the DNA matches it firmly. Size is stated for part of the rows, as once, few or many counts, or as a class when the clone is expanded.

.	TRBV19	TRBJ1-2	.	CASYPLDGGADGYTF	TGTGCTAGCTATCCCCTCGACGGGGGGGCTGATGGCTACACCTTC
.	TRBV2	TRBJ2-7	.	CASSVGDWGGRDEQYF	TGTGCCAGCAGTGTGGGTGATTGGGGGGGCCGAGACGAGCAGTACTTC
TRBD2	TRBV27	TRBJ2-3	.	CASSLPRGVTDTDTQYF	TGTGCCAGCAGTTTACCCCGGGGGGTGACTGACACAGATACGCAGTATTTT
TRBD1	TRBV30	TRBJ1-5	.	CAWGARGTGGKNQPQHF	TGTGCCTGGGGGGCCCGGGGGACAGGGGGAAAGAATCAGCCCCAGCATTTT
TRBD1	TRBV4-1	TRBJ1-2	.	CASSQQNTGGYGYTF	TGCGCCAGCAGCCAACAGAACACAGGGGGCTATGGCTACACCTTC
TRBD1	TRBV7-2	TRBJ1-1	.	CASSFGTGVAFF	TGTGCCAGCAGCTTCGGGACAGGGGTTGCTTTCTTT
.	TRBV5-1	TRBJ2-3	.	CASSLGRASQDTQYF	TGCGCCAGCAGCTTGGGTAGAGCTTCCCAAGATACGCAGTATTTT
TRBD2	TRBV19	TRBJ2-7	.	CASSSRLAGVREQYF	TGTGCCAGTAGTTCAAGACTAGCGGGGGTGCGGGAGCAGTACTTC
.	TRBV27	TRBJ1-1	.	CASGSAEAFF	TGTGCCAGCGGGAGCGCTGAAGCTTTCTTT
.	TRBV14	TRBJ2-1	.	CASSQDIGTEQFF	TGTGCCAGCAGCCAAGATATCGGGACAGAGCAGTTCTTC
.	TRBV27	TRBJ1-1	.	CASRTGLNTEAFF	TGTGCCAGCAGGACAGGTTTGAACACTGAAGCTTTCTTT
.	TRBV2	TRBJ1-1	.	CASSPRNTEAFF	TGTGCCAGCAGTCCCAGGAACACTGAAGCTTTCTTT
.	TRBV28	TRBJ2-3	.	CASSPWGDRNTDTQYF	TGTGCCAGCAGTCCCTGGGGGGACAGAAACACAGATACGCAGTATTTT
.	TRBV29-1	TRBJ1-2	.	CSVEDDPLTGRAIYGYTF	TGCAGCGTTGAAGATGACCCCCTAACAGGGAGGGCCATCTATGGCTACACCTTC
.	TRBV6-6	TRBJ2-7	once	CASRGDLGPYEQYF	TGTGCCAGCAGAGGGGACTTGGGCCCCTACGAGCAGTACTTC
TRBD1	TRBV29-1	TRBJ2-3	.	CSVVTGGKLDDTQYF	TGCAGCGTGGTGACAGGGGGTAAATTGGACGATACGCAGTATTTT
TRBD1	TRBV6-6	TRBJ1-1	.	CATGQGRTEAFF	TGTGCCACTGGACAGGGGAGAACTGAAGCTTTCTTT
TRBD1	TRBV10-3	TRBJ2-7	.	CAIKDGQGAPWEQYF	TGTGCCATCAAAGACGGACAGGGGGCCCCTTGGGAGCAGTACTTC
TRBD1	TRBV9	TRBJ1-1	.	CASSSRRDRVNTEAFF	TGTGCCAGCAGCTCGCGCCGGGACAGGGTTAACACTGAAGCTTTCTTT
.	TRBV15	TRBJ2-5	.	CATSRDLRETQYF	TGTGCCACCAGCAGAGATTTGAGAGAGACCCAGTACTTC
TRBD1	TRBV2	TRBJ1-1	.	CASSGNRGPTEAFF	TGTGCCAGCAGTGGGAACAGGGGGCCCACTGAAGCTTTCTTT
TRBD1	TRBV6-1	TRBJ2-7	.	CASSGRDRVYEQYF	TGTGCCAGCAGTGGCCGGGACAGGGTCTACGAGCAGTACTTC
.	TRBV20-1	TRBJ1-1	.	CRMGGHEAFF	TGCAGAATGGGAGGACATGAAGCTTTCTTT
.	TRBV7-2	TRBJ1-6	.	CASSWRAYSPLHF	TGTGCCAGCAGTTGGAGGGCTTATTCACCCCTCCACTTT
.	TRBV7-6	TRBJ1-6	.	CASSLGTGTANSPLHF	TGTGCCAGCAGCTTAGGTACCGGGACTGCGAATTCACCCCTCCACTTT
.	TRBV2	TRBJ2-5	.	CASSRGRETQYF	TGTGCCAGCTCCAGGGGTAGAGAGACCCAGTACTTC
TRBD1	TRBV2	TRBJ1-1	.	CASSRQGLNTEAFF	TGTGCCAGCAGCAGACAGGGACTGAACACTGAAGCTTTCTTT
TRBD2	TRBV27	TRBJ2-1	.	CASSPGGGLTNEQFF	TGTGCCAGCAGCCCTGGGGGGGGACTCACAAATGAGCAGTTCTTC
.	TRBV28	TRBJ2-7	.	CASIQQGENEQYF	TGTGCCAGCATCCAACAGGGAGAAAACGAGCAGTACTTC
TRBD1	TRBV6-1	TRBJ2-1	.	CASSVRARQGVYNEQFF	TGTGCCAGCAGTGTTCGGGCAAGGCAGGGGGTCTACAATGAGCAGTTCTTC
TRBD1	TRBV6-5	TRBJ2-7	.	CASSYNRGAYEQYF	TGTGCCAGCAGTTACAACAGGGGGGCCTACGAGCAGTACTTC
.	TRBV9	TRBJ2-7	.	CASSVEKRSFPYEQYF	TGTGCCAGCAGCGTAGAAAAGCGTTCGTTCCCCTACGAGCAGTACTTC
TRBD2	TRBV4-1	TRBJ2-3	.	CASSQDGGEYPADTQYF	TGCGCCAGCAGCCAAGACGGGGGGGAGTACCCTGCAGATACGCAGTATTTT
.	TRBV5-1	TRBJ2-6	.	CASSFQTSGANGLTF	TGCGCCAGCAGCTTCCAGACCTCTGGGGCCAACGGCCTGACTTTC
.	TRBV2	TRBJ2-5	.	CASSTTQETQYF	TGTGCCAGCAGTACCACTCAAGAGACCCAGTACTTC
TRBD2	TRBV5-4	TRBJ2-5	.	CASRRLAGGEETQYF	TGTGCCAGCAGGCGACTAGCGGGAGGTGAAGAGACCCAGTACTTC
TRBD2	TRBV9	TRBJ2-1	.	CASSAISGLAGDLWLGVANEQFF	TGTGCCAGCAGCGCCATTTCGGGACTAGCGGGAGATCTTTGGTTGGGGGTGGCCAATGAGCAGTTCTTC
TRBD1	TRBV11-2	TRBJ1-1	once	CASTEDRGAPEAFF	TGTGCCAGCACCGAGGACAGGGGGGCGCCTGAAGCTTTCTTT
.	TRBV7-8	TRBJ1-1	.	CASSLERSNTEAFF	TGTGCCAGCAGCTTAGAGCGCTCGAACACTGAAGCTTTCTTT
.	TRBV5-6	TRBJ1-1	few	CASNLNQGSAFF	TGTGCCAGCAACCTCAACCAGGGTAGCGCTTTCTTT
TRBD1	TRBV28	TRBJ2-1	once	CASRTGQVGMYEQFF	TGTGCCAGCCGGACAGGACAGGTGGGGATGTACGAGCAGTTCTTC
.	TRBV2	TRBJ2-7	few	CASRLDYGNEQYF	TGTGCCAGCAGATTAGATTACGGTAACGAGCAGTACTTC
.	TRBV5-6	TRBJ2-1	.	CASSLARGEGNEQFF	TGTGCCAGCAGCCTAGCGAGAGGAGAAGGGAATGAGCAGTTCTTC
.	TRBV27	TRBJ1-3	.	CASRRAPGPGNTIYF	TGTGCCAGCAGGCGAGCCCCCGGTCCTGGAAACACCATATATTTT
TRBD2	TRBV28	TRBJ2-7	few	CASSFSSSGQLPPSYEQYF	TGTGCCAGCAGTTTTTCCTCTAGCGGGCAACTCCCGCCTTCCTACGAGCAGTACTTC
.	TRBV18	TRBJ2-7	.	CASSPRPGQEQYF	TGTGCCAGCTCACCACGTCCGGGACAAGAGCAGTACTTC
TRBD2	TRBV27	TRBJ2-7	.	CASSFSGRGSYEQYF	TGTGCCAGCAGTTTTAGCGGGAGAGGCTCCTACGAGCAGTACTTC
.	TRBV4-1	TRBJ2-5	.	CASSPRKMIQGGEETQYF	TGCGCCAGCAGCCCCCGAAAGATGATACAGGGAGGGGAAGAGACCCAGTACTTC
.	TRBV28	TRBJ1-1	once	CASRPRQANTMNTEAFF	TGTGCCAGCAGACCAAGACAGGCCAATACCATGAACACTGAAGCTTTCTTT